The 20 T cell receptor beta chains below all came from one sample that was sequenced in a study of cytomegalovirus exposure and HLA in healthy donors. Vbeta (60) and Jbeta (13) primers were used in the PCR. TCRdb keeps only in-frame clones here, not all; method: immunoSEQ multiplex PCR. The repertoire holds about 130,000 clones, with over 60% as singletons. The sample taken for sequencing was PBMCs. These TCRs come from a man in his forties or fifties in good health and CMV-seronegative.

The genes are TRBV30 and TRBJ2-3, with 10 bases identical to TRBD2. V trimming: 1 base; J trimming: 2 bases; junction bases outside the gene matches: 3. From germline, CDR1 is GTSNPN and CDR2 SVGIG (reference sequence). The CDR3 runs to 15 residues. CDR3 protein: CAWSEGLANTDTQYF. CDR3 coding DNA: TGTGCCTGGAGTGAGGGACTAGCGAACACAGATACGCAGTATTTT.

In nucleotides, the CDR3 is TGTGCCAGCAGCTTGGAGGGTCTAGCCGCCGAGACCCAGTACTTC. It is translated as CASSLEGLAAETQYF. This chain links TRBV5-6 with TRBJ2-5; D might be TRBD2 (5 bases). Trimming took off 0 bases at V and 5 bases at J, with 14 bases between the two ends. CDR3 length: 15 residues. Germline V gene lookup returns CDR1 SGHDT and CDR2 YYEEEE.

The chain recombines TRBV7-2 with TRBJ1-2, with 7 nucleotides matching TRBD1. Per the germline V gene, CDR1 is SGHTA and CDR2 is FQGNSA. There are 18 residues in the CDR3. V dropped 0 bases and J dropped 5; count of bases not matched to a gene: 15. CDR3 coding DNA: TGTGCCAGCAGCTTAGCCCATCCCACCGACAGGGTCCTTTATGGCTACACCTTC. Translation gives CASSLAHPTDRVLYGYTF.

This clone was counted a single time. The V and J genes are TRBV7-9 and TRBJ2-5, with D perhaps matching TRBD2 (7 bases). This CDR3 contains 13 residues. The V end was cut by 8 bases, the J end by 5 bases, with 15 bases between. In germline, CDR1 is SEHNR, CDR2 FQNEAQ (reference sequence). The CDR3 DNA is TGTGCCAGCTTAACAGGGCGGGGGGAGACCCAGTACTTC. Translated: CASLTGRGETQYF.

This chain uses TRBV5-5 with TRBJ1-1; D is ambiguous. Germline loops: CDR1 SGHKS, CDR2 YYEKEE (reference sequence). The CDR3 contains 15 residues. Trimming removed 4 bases from V and 0 bases from J, with 13 bases in between. The DNA of the CDR3 is TGTGCCAGCAGCGCATCGCTGAGTCTGAACACTGAAGCTTTCTTT. It codes for CASSASLSLNTEAFF.

The V and J genes are TRBV7-9 and TRBJ2-3, with 8 bases identical to TRBD2. The V gene end was trimmed by 11 bases and the J gene end by 0 bases; junction bases not matched to a gene: 7. CDR1 is SEHNR and CDR2 is FQNEAQ in the germline V gene (reference sequence). CDR3 length: 14 residues. The CDR3 coding sequence is TGTGCCGGCGGGAGGAGCGCTAGCACAGATACGCAGTATTTT. Its protein product is CAGGRSASTDTQYF.

The chain uses TRBV6-5 and TRBJ2-5; the D gene is possibly TRBD2 (6 bases). Germline values: CDR1 MNHEY, CDR2 SVGAGI. V dropped 5 bases and J dropped 6 bases, with 16 bases sitting between them. This CDR3 is 14 amino acids long. The chain's CDR3 is CASSGGQGGKTQYF. DNA of the CDR3: TGTGCCAGCAGTGGAGGGCAGGGTGGAAAGACCCAGTACTTC.

The gene calls are TRBV5-1 and TRBJ1-4; 10 bases fit TRBD1. V was clipped by 0 bases and J by 8 bases; unmatched bases: 10. This CDR3 has 17 amino acids. Germline V lookup: CDR1 SGHRS, CDR2 YFSETQ. CDR3 amino acids: CASSLAWTGGTTEKLFF. Written as DNA, the CDR3 is TGCGCCAGCAGCTTGGCCTGGACAGGGGGAACAACCGAAAAACTGTTTTTT.

The V and J genes are TRBV7-2 and TRBJ2-1; TRBD2 might be the D (5 bases). Deletions cut 5 bases from V and 12 bases from J, with 14 bases between. Looked up from germline, CDR1 is SGHTA and CDR2 is FQGNSA. The CDR3 has 12 residues. CDR3 amino acids: CASSPRVEVQFF. The CDR3 DNA reads TGTGCCAGCAGCCCAAGGGTGGAGGTGCAGTTCTTC.

The gene calls are TRBV6-1 and TRBJ2-1; a weak D match, TRBD2 (6 bases). V was cut by 2 bases and J by 5 bases, with 13 bases left in between. This CDR3 has 15 residues. Germline lookup yields CDR1 MNHNS and CDR2 SASEGT. CDR3 sequence: CASSEFGGSNNEQFF. Here the CDR3 DNA reads TGTGCCAGCAGTGAATTTGGGGGGTCTAACAATGAGCAGTTCTTC.

This chain uses TRBV11-2 with TRBJ1-1; 11 bases line up with TRBD1. Germline assignment: CDR1 SGHAT and CDR2 FQNNGV. This CDR3 region has 15 residues. The junction had 6 bases not matched to a gene; V was cut back by 5 bases and J by 4 bases. The CDR3 bases are TGTGCCAGCAGCGAAAGGACAGGGGGCGTCACTGAAGCTTTCTTT. This gives the protein CASSERTGGVTEAFF.

The chain recombines TRBV5-4 with TRBJ2-7, with unresolved D. This CDR3 has 11 residues. Trimming pared 3 bases from V and 3 bases from J, leaving 4 bases between. Germline CDR1 SGHNT, CDR2 YYREEE (reference sequence). CDR3 loop: CASSSRYEQYF. The CDR3 coding sequence is TGTGCCAGCAGCTCCCGCTACGAGCAGTACTTC.

V is TRBV6-1 and J is TRBJ2-7; 7 bases align to TRBD2. The CDR3 is 15 residues long. Germline V gives CDR1 MNHNS, CDR2 SASEGT. J was trimmed by 3 bases and V by 2 bases; bases with no gene match: 7. CDR3 in DNA: TGTGCCAGCAGTGAAAGGGCCCCGGGGGGCTACGAGCAGTACTTC. This sequence encodes CASSERAPGGYEQYF.

On this clone itself: One end of the junction fails to match germline, which may point to a read error. The V and J genes are TRBV6-1 and TRBJ2-7; weak D call: TRBD1 (5 bases). The CDR3 is 13 amino acids. Germline V CDR1 and CDR2: MNHNS, SASEGT. Here the CDR3 DNA reads TGTGCCAGCAGGGAAGACAGTTTCTACGAGCAGTACTTC. Protein sequence: CASREDSFYEQYF.

The chain is built from TRBV6-1 and TRBJ1-1, with 12 bases identical to TRBD1. J lost 6 bases, V lost 2 bases, and 16 bases had no gene match. This CDR3 contains 19 residues. Looked up from germline, CDR1 is MNHNS and CDR2 is SASEGT. Here the CDR3 DNA reads TGTGCCAGCAGTGAAAGACCGTACCGCCCGGGACAGGGGGCCTCTGAAGCTTTCTTT. Translation gives CASSERPYRPGQGASEAFF.

J is TRBJ2-3 and V is TRBV11-1; tentative D call: TRBD2 (6 bases). The V end lost 2 bases, the J end lost 2 bases, and 17 bases lay between the germline ends. The CDR3 totals 17 residues. Germline values: CDR1 SGHAT, CDR2 FQDESV (reference sequence). The CDR3 is CASSLWDGGPNTDTQYF. The CDR3 DNA is TGTGCCAGCAGCTTATGGGACGGGGGACCCAACACAGATACGCAGTATTTT.

A single count supports this clone. J is TRBJ2-5 and V is TRBV6-5, with TRBD2 identical over 14 bases. CDR3 size: 14 residues. Germline trimming cut 6 bases from V and 8 bases from J; bases unmatched to any gene: 5. Germline CDR1 reads MNHEY; CDR2 reads SVGAGI. This CDR3 reads CASRPGLAGGTQYF. In DNA, the CDR3 is TGTGCCAGCAGACCAGGACTAGCGGGGGGAACCCAGTACTTC.

The chain links TRBV29-1 to TRBJ2-7; TRBD2 agrees at 13 bases. The ends lost 7 bases at V and 4 bases at J; junction bases unmatched: 7. Germline CDR1 reads SQVTM; CDR2 reads ANQGSEA. There are 14 residues in the CDR3. The CDR3 spells CSARTSGSVYEQYF. The CDR3 coding sequence is TGCAGCGCAAGGACTAGCGGGAGTGTATACGAGCAGTACTTC.

There are a few counts of this clone. This CDR3 reads CASSLLGRESVGELFF. CDR3 bases: TGTGCCAGCAGTTTATTGGGCAGGGAAAGTGTCGGGGAGCTGTTTTTT. The chain has TRBV28 and TRBJ2-2; D perhaps matches TRBD1 (5 bases). Trimming left V 1 base short and J 7 bases short, with 16 bases between. In germline, CDR1 is MDHEN, CDR2 SYDVKM. This CDR3 is 16 amino acids long. Combining the CDR3 with reference TRBV28 and TRBJ2-2 gives the whole variable domain DVKVTQSSRYLVKRTGEKVFLECVQDMDHENMFWYRQDPGLGLRLIYFSYDVKMKEKGDIPEGYSVSREKKERFSLILESASTNQTSMYLCASSLLGRESVGELFFGEGSRLTVL.

The J gene is TRBJ2-7, the V gene TRBV19; D unclear. The V end lost 3 bases, the J end lost 6 bases, and 12 bases lay between the germline ends. The CDR3 sequence is 13 residues long. Germline CDR1 is LNHDA and CDR2 is SQIVND (reference sequence). The CDR3 here is CASSIRVLGEQYF. For the CDR3, the DNA is TGTGCCAGTAGTATTCGGGTGTTGGGCGAGCAGTACTTC. The variable domain in full, with the rest retrieved from reference TRBV19 and TRBJ2-7, is DGGITQSPKYLFRKEGQNVTLSCEQNLNHDAMYWYRQDPGQGLRLIYYSQIVNDFQKGDIAEGYSVSREKKESFPLTVTSAQKNPTAFYLCASSIRVLGEQYFGPGTRLTVT.